This T cell receptor (beta chain) comes out of a study of blood T cell repertoires in COVID-19. At the level of the study: The cDNA or gDNA used as material had been derived from T cells, B-cell-depleted T cells, or PBMCs.

Authors' analysis steps: Scientists estimated how many nucleated cells there were by amplifying reference gene primers. Repertoires were generated with immunoSEQ multiplex PCR, while TCRdb's copy carries only in-frame clones and drops some. V and J calls and clone size are as listed in that table; D and trimming were resolved from the DNA. The sample carries a few hundred thousand clones, about 88% recorded once. Trimming left V 3 bases short and J 4 bases short, with 12 bases between. This CDR3 spans 14 amino acids. Germline V gene sequence: CDR1 SGHTA, CDR2 FQGNSA. Clinical history as reported by participants underpinned cohort assignment. During the 2 weeks before they entered the study, exposed participants had met someone with a PCR-confirmed or clinician-diagnosed COVID-19 case.

This TCR derives from a woman between 18 and 30 years old who had been exposed to COVID-19. The sequenced sample consisted of PBMCs or T cells enriched from blood (not recorded which). The chain recombines TRBV7-2 with TRBJ1-2; D is unresolved. The CDR3: CASSLRRNSYGYTF. DNA for the CDR3: TGTGCCAGCAGCTTGAGACGGAACAGCTATGGCTACACCTTC. Based on the CDR3 plus reference TRBV7-2 and TRBJ1-2, the full variable domain is GAGVSQSPSNKVTEKGKDVELRCDPISGHTALYWYRQSLGQGLEFLIYFQGNSAPDKSGLPSDRFSAERTGGSVSTLTIQRTQQEDSAVYLCASSLRRNSYGYTFGSGTRLTVV.